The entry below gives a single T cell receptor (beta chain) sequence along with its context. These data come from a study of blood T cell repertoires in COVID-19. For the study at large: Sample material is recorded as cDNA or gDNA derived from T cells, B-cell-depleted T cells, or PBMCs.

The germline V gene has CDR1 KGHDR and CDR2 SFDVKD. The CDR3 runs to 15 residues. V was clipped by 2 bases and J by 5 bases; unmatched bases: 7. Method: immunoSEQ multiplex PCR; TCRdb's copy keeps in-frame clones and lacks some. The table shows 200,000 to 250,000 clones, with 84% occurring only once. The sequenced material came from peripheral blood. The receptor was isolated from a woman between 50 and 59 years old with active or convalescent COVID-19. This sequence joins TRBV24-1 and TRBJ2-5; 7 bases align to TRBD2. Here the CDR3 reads CATSDWVGGRETQYF. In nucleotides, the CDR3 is TGTGCCACCAGTGATTGGGTCGGGGGGAGGGAGACCCAGTACTTC.